This T cell receptor (beta chain) was sequenced during a study of blood T cell repertoires in COVID-19. As for the study in general: Spain, Italy and the United States supplied samples that represented acute and convalescent COVID-19.

Germline V lookup: CDR1 SGHTA, CDR2 FQGTGA. J was trimmed by 3 bases and V by 8 bases; bases with no gene match: 7. The CDR3 is 15 residues long. The method was immunoSEQ multiplex PCR; TCRdb's version includes in-frame clones alone and lacks a portion of them. The sample carries 200,000 to 300,000 clones, around 88% recorded once. Sequenced sample: peripheral blood. The clonotype comes from a man under 40 with active or convalescent COVID-19. The genes are TRBV7-3 and TRBJ2-3, with TRBD2 identical over 11 bases. CDR3: CASAASGGSTDTQYF. CDR3 coding DNA: TGTGCCAGCGCGGCTAGCGGGGGGTCGACAGATACGCAGTATTTT.